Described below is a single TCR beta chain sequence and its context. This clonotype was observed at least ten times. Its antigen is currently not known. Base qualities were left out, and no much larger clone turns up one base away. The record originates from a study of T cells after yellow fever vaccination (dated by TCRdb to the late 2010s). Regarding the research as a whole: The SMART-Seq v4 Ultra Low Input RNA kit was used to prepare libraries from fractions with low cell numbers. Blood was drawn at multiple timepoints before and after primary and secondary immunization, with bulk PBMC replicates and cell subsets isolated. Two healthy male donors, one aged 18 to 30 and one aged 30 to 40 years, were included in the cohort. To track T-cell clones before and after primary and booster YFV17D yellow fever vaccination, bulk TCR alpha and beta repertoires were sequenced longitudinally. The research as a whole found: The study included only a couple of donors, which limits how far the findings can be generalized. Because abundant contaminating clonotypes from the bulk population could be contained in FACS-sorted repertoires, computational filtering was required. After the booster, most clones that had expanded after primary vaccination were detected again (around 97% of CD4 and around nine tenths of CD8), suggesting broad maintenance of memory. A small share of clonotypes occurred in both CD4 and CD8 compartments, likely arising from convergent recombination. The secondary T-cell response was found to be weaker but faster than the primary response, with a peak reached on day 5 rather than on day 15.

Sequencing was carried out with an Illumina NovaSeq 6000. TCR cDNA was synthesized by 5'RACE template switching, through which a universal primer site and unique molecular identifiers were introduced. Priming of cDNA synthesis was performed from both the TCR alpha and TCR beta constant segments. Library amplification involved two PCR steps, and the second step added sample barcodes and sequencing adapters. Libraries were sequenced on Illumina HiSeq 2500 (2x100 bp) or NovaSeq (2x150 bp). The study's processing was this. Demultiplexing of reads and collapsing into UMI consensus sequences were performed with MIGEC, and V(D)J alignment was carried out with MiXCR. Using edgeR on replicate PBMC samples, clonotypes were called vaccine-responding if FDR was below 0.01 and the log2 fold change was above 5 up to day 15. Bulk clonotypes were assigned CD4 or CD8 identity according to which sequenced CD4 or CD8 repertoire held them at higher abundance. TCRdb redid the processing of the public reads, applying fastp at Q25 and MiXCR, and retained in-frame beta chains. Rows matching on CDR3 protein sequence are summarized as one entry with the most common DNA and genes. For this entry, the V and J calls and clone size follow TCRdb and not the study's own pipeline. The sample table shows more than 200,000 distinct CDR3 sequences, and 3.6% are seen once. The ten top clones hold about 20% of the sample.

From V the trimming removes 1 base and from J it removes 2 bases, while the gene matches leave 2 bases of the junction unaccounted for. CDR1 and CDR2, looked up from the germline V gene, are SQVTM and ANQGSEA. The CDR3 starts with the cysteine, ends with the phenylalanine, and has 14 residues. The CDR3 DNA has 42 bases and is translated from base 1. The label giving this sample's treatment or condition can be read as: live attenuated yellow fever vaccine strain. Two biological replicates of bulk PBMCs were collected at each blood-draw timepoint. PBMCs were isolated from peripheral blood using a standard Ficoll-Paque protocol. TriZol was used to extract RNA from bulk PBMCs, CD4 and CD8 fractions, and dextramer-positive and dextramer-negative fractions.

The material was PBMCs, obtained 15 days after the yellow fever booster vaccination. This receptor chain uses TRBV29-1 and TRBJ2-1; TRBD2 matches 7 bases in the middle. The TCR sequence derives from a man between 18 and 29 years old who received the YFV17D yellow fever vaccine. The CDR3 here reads CSVEGGGAYNEQFF. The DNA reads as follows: TGCAGCGTTGAAGGGGGGGGAGCCTACAATGAGCAGTTCTTC.